The 2 T cell receptor beta chains given below trace back to one sample, sequenced in a study of blood T cell repertoires in COVID-19. Profiling relied on immunoSEQ multiplex PCR, and the TCRdb table lists in-frame clones only, not all of them. The sample shows some 250,000 clones, 70% to 90% of them seen only once. Sequencing used PBMCs or T cells enriched from blood (not recorded which). The receptors shown here come from a woman aged 50 to 65 who had recovered from COVID-19.

This clone appeared a single time. V is TRBV2 and J is TRBJ1-1, with 10 positions matching TRBD1. The CDR3 contains 14 residues. Per the germline V gene, CDR1 is SNHLY and CDR2 is FYNNEI. After removal of 5 bases from V and 5 bases from J, the junction contained 5 bases not matched to a gene. In DNA form, the CDR3 reads TGTGCCAGCAGTCCCCGACAGGGGGCGACTGAAGCTTTCTTT. Its protein is CASSPRQGATEAFF.

This clone was picked up one time. The chain joins TRBV2 to TRBJ1-4; a possible D gene is TRBD1 (5 bases). The V gene lost 7 bases and the J gene lost 0 bases, with 15 bases spanning the gap. The CDR3 loop spans 16 amino acids. Germline V gives CDR1 SNHLY, CDR2 FYNNEI. The CDR3 nucleotides read TGTGCCAGCACTACGGTGACAGCCGCAACTAATGAAAAACTGTTTTTT. Translation: CASTTVTAATNEKLFF.